This T cell receptor beta chain came from a study of CD8+CD57+ T cells in acquired aplastic anemia. Trimming removed 3 bases at V and 2 bases at J, with 9 bases between. This CDR3 spans 13 amino acids. Germline V gives CDR1 SGHRS, CDR2 YFSETQ. Profiling that covered TCR beta VDJ and CDR3 relied on genomic DNA as its template. TCRdb recomputed calls from the reads with MiXCR, one row per CDR3 protein. The sample lists fewer than 200,000 distinct CDR3 sequences, 55% to 75% occurring once. This clonotype originated in a human donor in good health. The material sequenced was sorted CD4+, CD8+, or CD8+CD57+ T cells (not recorded which) from PBMCs. The rearrangement uses TRBV5-1 and TRBJ2-7; maybe TRBD1 (5 bases). This CDR3 reads CASSSDNTYEQYF. Written as DNA, the CDR3 is TGCGCCAGCAGCTCGGACAACACCTACGAGCAGTACTTC.